Listed below are T cell receptor beta chains from one sample, sequenced in a study of response to subunit inactivated influenza vaccine. TCRdb independently ran MiXCR on the RT-PCR reads; one entry per CDR3 protein. There are over 400,000 distinct CDR3 sequences in the sample; around 9.9% occur only once, and about 12% lies in the top ten. This sample comprised PBMCs from blood, obtained about 6 weeks after vaccination. All receptors derive from a man aged 45 to 65 who received an inactivated influenza vaccine. Each CDR3 is given with its conserved first and last residue. The D gene is left open where the match is weak. The listing skips clone size in some rows; elsewhere it reads once, few, many or a size class.

TRBJ2-3 | . | . | TRBV28 | CASSRSAGTDTQYF | TGTGCCAGCAGCCGATCCGCTGGCACAGATACGCAGTATTTT
TRBJ2-7 | few | . | TRBV4-3 | CASSQDALRGDYEQYF | TGCGCCAGCAGCCAAGATGCTCTGAGGGGAGACTACGAGCAGTACTTC
TRBJ1-4 | . | TRBD1 | TRBV7-9 | CASSYQGVVNEKLFF | TGTGCCAGCAGCTACCAGGGGGTGGTTAATGAAAAACTGTTTTTT
TRBJ2-5 | many | . | TRBV12-3/TRBV12-4 | CASREEGESETQYF | TGTGCCAGCCGAGAAGAAGGGGAGAGCGAGACCCAGTACTTC
TRBJ1-2 | . | TRBD1 | TRBV9 | CASSPWTGGAYGYTF | TGTGCCAGCAGCCCTTGGACAGGGGGCGCGTATGGCTACACCTTC
TRBJ2-5 | . | TRBD2 | TRBV7-2 | CASSSYGEGETQYF | TGTGCCAGCAGCTCCTATGGGGAGGGAGAGACCCAGTACTTC
TRBJ2-1 | few | TRBD1 | TRBV29-1 | CSVVGRGRGPNEQFF | TGCAGCGTTGTAGGGCGAGGCAGGGGGCCCAATGAGCAGTTCTTC
TRBJ2-3 | . | . | TRBV2 | CASRGDLDTQYF | TGTGCCAGCAGAGGGGACTTGGATACGCAGTATTTT
TRBJ2-3 | few | TRBD1 | TRBV6-1 | CASRPGTASTDTQYF | TGTGCCAGCAGGCCCGGGACAGCCTCCACAGATACGCAGTATTTT
TRBJ2-7 | few | TRBD1 | TRBV11-2 | CASGILGTGDDVQYF | TGTGCCAGCGGTATACTCGGGACAGGTGATGATGTGCAGTACTTC
TRBJ2-1 | . | TRBD2 | TRBV4-1 | CASSQVLGGSGPEQFF | TGCGCCAGCAGCCAAGTACTGGGGGGGTCCGGGCCTGAGCAGTTCTTC
TRBJ1-1 | few | . | TRBV4-3 | CASSASAGSNTEAFF | TGCGCCAGCAGCGCCTCAGCTGGGTCAAACACTGAAGCTTTCTTT
TRBJ2-7 | few | TRBD2 | TRBV20-1 | CSARSLAGSSYEQYF | TGCAGTGCTAGATCGCTAGCGGGATCGTCCTACGAGCAGTACTTC
TRBJ1-5 | . | . | TRBV10-3 | CAIGNQPQHF | TGTGCCATCGGGAATCAGCCCCAGCATTTT
TRBJ1-5 | once | . | TRBV7-8 | CASSLPPGLQPQHF | TGTGCCAGCAGCTTACCCCCAGGGCTCCAGCCCCAGCATTTT
TRBJ2-2 | . | . | TRBV7-2 | CASSVYREGELFF | TGTGCCAGCAGCGTATATCGTGAAGGGGAGCTGTTTTTT
TRBJ2-7 | few | TRBD2 | TRBV25-1 | CASRAAGANEQYF | TGTGCCAGCAGAGCGGCGGGAGCCAACGAGCAGTACTTC
TRBJ2-1 | few | . | TRBV20-1 | CSARDPKGAGEQFF | TGCAGTGCTAGAGACCCGAAAGGGGCGGGTGAGCAGTTCTTC
TRBJ2-3 | . | . | TRBV10-3 | CAISESPGRQGGYGDTQYF | TGTGCCATCAGTGAGTCTCCCGGGAGACAAGGAGGGTATGGAGATACGCAGTATTTT
TRBJ2-5 | few | TRBD2 | TRBV5-1 | CASSQSGLAGGETQYF | TGCGCCAGCAGCCAATCGGGACTAGCGGGAGGAGAGACCCAGTACTTC
TRBJ2-1 | . | TRBD2 | TRBV24-1 | CATMASSGSRDEQFF | TGTGCCACCATGGCTTCTAGCGGGAGCAGGGATGAGCAGTTCTTC
TRBJ1-6 | . | . | TRBV20-1 | CSARQGGSNSPLHF | TGCAGTGCTAGGCAAGGAGGGTCTAATTCACCCCTCCACTTT
TRBJ2-1 | few | . | TRBV10-3 | CAITSRSEQFF | TGTGCCATCACTAGCCGGAGTGAGCAGTTCTTC
TRBJ2-7 | few | TRBD1 | TRBV14 | CASSQLGQEGYEQYF | TGTGCCAGCAGCCAACTGGGACAGGAGGGCTACGAGCAGTACTTC
TRBJ2-3 | few | . | TRBV6-2/TRBV6-3 | CASSYVAKEISTDTQYF | TGTGCCAGCAGTTACGTCGCCAAGGAGATTAGCACAGATACGCAGTATTTT
TRBJ2-7 | few | . | TRBV7-9 | CASSFGRAGEQYF | TGTGCCAGCAGCTTCGGCAGGGCTGGCGAGCAGTACTTC
TRBJ1-2 | many | . | TRBV5-1 | CASSGQGVGYGYTF | TGCGCCAGCAGCGGGCAGGGAGTTGGATATGGCTACACCTTC
TRBJ2-7 | many | TRBD1 | TRBV6-5 | CASSYRDRGSYEQYF | TGTGCCAGCAGTTACCGTGACAGGGGGTCCTACGAGCAGTACTTC
TRBJ2-1 | . | TRBD1 | TRBV5-6 | CASRGGQGIYNEQFF | TGTGCCAGCAGGGGGGGACAGGGGATTTACAATGAGCAGTTCTTC
TRBJ2-1 | . | . | TRBV27 | CASGRTGSPQRREQFF | TGTGCCAGCGGTAGAACAGGGAGCCCACAAAGGCGTGAGCAGTTCTTC
TRBJ2-1 | . | . | TRBV20-1 | CSAIRNSDEQFF | TGCAGTGCCATTCGTAATAGCGATGAGCAGTTCTTC
TRBJ2-2 | . | TRBD1 | TRBV28 | CASSPGTASNTGELFF | TGTGCCAGCAGCCCCGGGACAGCGTCGAACACCGGGGAGCTGTTTTTT
TRBJ2-2 | . | TRBD2 | TRBV24-1 | CATSDASGLNTGELFF | TGTGCCACCAGTGACGCTAGCGGCCTGAACACCGGGGAGCTGTTTTTT
TRBJ2-2 | . | TRBD2 | TRBV5-1 | CASSLEASGNTGELFF | TGCGCCAGCAGCTTGGAGGCTAGCGGTAACACCGGGGAGCTGTTTTTT
TRBJ1-2 | few | TRBD1 | TRBV4-3 | CASSPGQGAGYGYTF | TGCGCCAGCAGCCCCGGACAGGGGGCCGGCTATGGCTACACCTTC